These T cell receptor beta chains were read from a single sample in a study of OX40 agonist ivuxolimab in advanced cancers. Method: immunoSEQ multiplex PCR; TCRdb's copy keeps in-frame clones and lacks some. The sample holds about 48,000 clones, about three quarters seen once. Specimen: CD4+ or CD8+ T cells sorted from blood, collected in a trial of the OX40 agonist ivuxolimab. The source is an adult with an advanced solid tumor such as melanoma, head and neck, liver or kidney cancer. Both conserved end residues are part of each CDR3. D genes are given only for firm matches. Clone size is given for some rows only: seen once, a few or many times, or a class if the clone is expanded.

TRBV10-3	-	-	TRBJ2-5	CAISEFGTRGQETQYF	TGTGCCATCAGTGAGTTCGGAACTAGGGGCCAAGAGACCCAGTACTTC
TRBV4-3	TRBD2	-	TRBJ2-1	CANRGIAGLNEQFF	TGCGCCAACCGAGGTATAGCGGGACTCAATGAGCAGTTCTTC
TRBV5-4	-	-	TRBJ2-7	CASSLAGWGEQYF	TGTGCCAGCAGCTTGGCGGGTTGGGGCGAGCAGTACTTC
TRBV19	-	-	TRBJ2-1	CASSFGEMGHNEQFF	TGTGCCAGTAGTTTTGGGGAGATGGGCCACAATGAGCAGTTCTTC
TRBV5-1	-	-	TRBJ1-4	CASSLGSGEKLFF	TGCGCCAGCAGCTTAGGGTCGGGTGAAAAACTGTTTTTT
TRBV5-4	TRBD2	-	TRBJ2-1	CASSARVAGDREQFF	TGTGCCAGCAGCGCCCGGGTAGCGGGAGATCGAGAGCAGTTCTTC
TRBV4-1	-	-	TRBJ1-4	CASSQGFLGGIGEKLFF	TGCGCCAGCAGCCAAGGGTTTCTAGGCGGAATAGGTGAAAAACTGTTTTTT
TRBV5-1	-	-	TRBJ2-3	CASSLNMASSADTQYF	TGCGCCAGCAGTCTGAATATGGCTAGCAGCGCAGATACGCAGTATTTT
TRBV6-6	-	-	TRBJ1-5	CASSYLGGRGNQPQHF	TGTGCCAGCAGTTACCTGGGGGGGAGAGGCAATCAGCCCCAGCATTTT
TRBV30	TRBD2	few	TRBJ2-3	CAWSRGLAGGPRTDTQYF	TGTGCCTGGAGTCGGGGACTAGCGGGAGGGCCTAGAACAGATACGCAGTATTTT
TRBV19	TRBD2	-	TRBJ2-3	CASSIQLAEVLDTQYF	TGTGCCAGTAGTATTCAACTAGCGGAGGTCTTGGATACGCAGTATTTT
TRBV6-5	-	-	TRBJ2-5	CASSYQETQYF	TGTGCCAGCAGTTACCAAGAGACCCAGTACTTC
TRBV5-1	TRBD1	-	TRBJ2-3	CASSLVAGGADTQYF	TGCGCCAGCAGCTTGGTGGCAGGGGGCGCAGATACGCAGTATTTT
TRBV27	-	-	TRBJ2-1	CASTSGSSYNEQFF	TGTGCCAGCACAAGTGGGAGCTCCTACAATGAGCAGTTCTTC
TRBV19	-	-	TRBJ1-6	CASSINRNENSPLHF	TGTGCCAGTAGTATCAATCGGAATGAAAATTCACCCCTCCACTTT
TRBV9	-	few	TRBJ2-7	CASSVVGDTYEQYF	TGTGCCAGCAGCGTAGTAGGGGACACATACGAGCAGTACTTC
TRBV10-3	TRBD2	-	TRBJ2-7	CAISESRASGSDEQYF	TGTGCCATCAGTGAGTCGAGGGCTAGCGGGAGTGACGAGCAGTACTTC
TRBV4-3	TRBD1	-	TRBJ1-2	CASSQAGGEGANYGYTF	TGCGCCAGCAGCCAAGCAGGGGGCGAGGGGGCTAACTATGGCTACACCTTC
TRBV14	-	few	TRBJ1-2	CASSHPSNYGYTF	TGTGCCAGCAGCCACCCCTCGAACTATGGCTACACCTTC
TRBV2	-	-	TRBJ1-1	CATGLPPIAFF	TGTGCCACCGGACTACCGCCTATAGCTTTCTTT
TRBV5-8	-	-	TRBJ2-1	CASSLGGIDYNEQFF	TGTGCCAGCAGCTTGGGGGGGATAGACTACAATGAGCAGTTCTTC